This T cell receptor beta chain was observed in a study of blood T cell repertoires in COVID-19. Assignments of participants to cohorts depended upon their own reported clinical history. Study processing details: Reference gene primer amplification in the assay estimated nucleated cell counts. TCRdb keeps only in-frame clones here, not all; method: immunoSEQ multiplex PCR. V and J calls and clone size come straight from that table; D and trimming were deduced from the DNA. Among around 250,000 clones listed, 85% were seen once. The V end was cut by 1 base, the J end by 2 bases, with 9 bases between. Germline loops: CDR1 SEHNR, CDR2 FQNEAQ (reference sequence). The CDR3 loop spans 14 amino acids.

This receptor was obtained from a woman between 50 and 59 years old with acute COVID-19. The V and J genes are TRBV7-9 and TRBJ2-7; maybe TRBD1 (5 bases). The sequencing input was PBMCs or T cells enriched from blood (not recorded which). The CDR3 DNA is TGTGCCAGCAGCTTAGGTGGGGCTACCTACGAGCAGTACTTC. Protein product: CASSLGGATYEQYF.